This T cell receptor beta chain was sequenced during a study of control samples from healthy donors and cancer patients. This CDR3 has 14 amino acids. Germline values: CDR1 SGHDN, CDR2 FVKESK. V shed 1 base and J shed 0 bases, with 7 bases lying between them. Profiling relied on immunoSEQ multiplex PCR, and the TCRdb table lists in-frame clones only, not all of them. The sample includes around 180,000 clones, 80% to 90% of them seen just once. Sequencing was done on a sample of blood. The V gene is TRBV14, the J gene TRBJ2-7, with D unresolved. The source of this sequence is a woman aged 25 to 39 in good health. CDR3 amino acids: CASSQGERSYEQYF. The CDR3 bases are TGTGCCAGCAGCCAAGGGGAACGCTCCTACGAGCAGTACTTC.